The clone carrying this T cell receptor beta chain was found once. TCRdb's copy holds only in-frame clones and misses some; the assay was immunoSEQ multiplex PCR. The sample yields 150,000 or so clones, around 83% seen once. These data belong to a study of blood T cell repertoires in COVID-19. As for the study in general: Sample material is recorded as cDNA or gDNA derived from T cells, B-cell-depleted T cells, or PBMCs.

The CDR3 runs 13 residues. Trimming took 7 bases from V and 1 from J; bases not matched to a gene: 6. Germline values: CDR1 SQVTM, CDR2 ANQGSEA. Sequenced input: peripheral blood. This sequence joins TRBV29-1 and TRBJ1-1, with 7 nucleotides matching TRBD1. The source is a woman aged 60-75 years with acute or convalescent COVID-19. DNA of the CDR3: TGCAGCGCCCAAGGGACAGAGAACACTGAAGCTTTCTTT. Translating it yields CSAQGTENTEAFF.